This TCR beta chain was obtained from a study of blood T cell repertoires in COVID-19. Study context: There were acute and convalescent COVID-19 samples, and they came from the United States, Italy and Spain. In each case, the material was cDNA or gDNA derived from T cells, B-cell-depleted T cells, or PBMCs.

Original processing notes: For nucleated cells, counts were estimated from reference gene primer amplification. The repertoire was sequenced with immunoSEQ multiplex PCR; TCRdb's copy has only in-frame clones and lacks some. D and trimming come from the DNA, and the V and J calls and clone size come from that table. The sample includes hundreds of thousands of clones, 85% to 90% of them seen just once. With V trimmed by 6 bases and J by 1 base, 4 bases remained unmatched. The germline V gene encodes CDR1 KGHSH and CDR2 LQKENI. This CDR3 is built from 14 residues. Sequenced input: peripheral blood. The source of this sequence is a human donor in a cohort sampled during active COVID-19. The chain links TRBV18 to TRBJ2-5, with TRBD2 matching over 8 bases. CDR3 amino acids: CASSGGAAQETQYF. In DNA, the CDR3 is TGTGCCAGCTCCGGGGGGGCAGCCCAAGAGACCCAGTACTTC.